This TCR beta chain derives from a study of CD8 T cells in ankylosing spondylitis (dated by TCRdb to 2016 to 2017). At the level of the whole study: T cell receptor beta repertoires were profiled in healthy donors and ankylosing spondylitis patients so that disease-linked TCR variants could be found. In total, the full study cohort was made up of 95 to 110 healthy donors and 25 or so ankylosing spondylitis patients. Peripheral blood was sampled, and synovial fluid was also collected from ankylosing spondylitis patients.

Synovial fluid samples were paired with blood samples taken from the same ankylosing spondylitis patients. CDR1 and CDR2 were assigned from the germline V gene as KGHDR and SFDVKD. Including cysteine and phenylalanine, the CDR3 has 15 amino acids. Left in the record is the CDR3 DNA by itself, 45 bases read in frame from the first base. Trimming removed 0 bases from V and 8 bases from J; the gene matches leave 2 bases unexplained. Sequencing was carried out with an Illumina HiSeq 2500. TCR beta libraries were prepared by quantitative 5'-RACE with molecular barcodes. Per the authors' processing: Disease-linked TCR variants were identified with a new computational method built on a probabilistic model of VDJ rearrangement. The public reads were reprocessed in TCRdb via fastp at Q25 and MiXCR, keeping in-frame beta chains. Rows matching on CDR3 protein sequence are summarized as one entry with the most common DNA and genes. The V and J calls reflect TCRdb's pipeline rather than the authors' work. This sample holds 120,000 to 150,000 distinct CDR3 sequences; 7.5% to 9.5% were observed only once. Of the sample, 7.3% falls within the top ten clones.

The research as a whole found: The disease-linked clones were reported to be significantly enriched in matched synovial fluid samples from ankylosing spondylitis patients. A TCR beta motif of seven or eight highly homologous amino acid variants appeared characteristic of blood from ankylosing spondylitis patients. Some motif variants were previously reported in synovial fluid and blood of reactive arthritis patients, suggesting common disease-initiation mechanisms. The disease-linked clones had a CD8+ phenotype and were found at relatively low frequencies in peripheral blood.

This clonotype occurred many times. This clone's antigen is unknown. One base away there is no much larger clone; base qualities are not given. Here the chain combines TRBV24-1 and TRBJ2-1; 11 central bases correspond to TRBD1. This TCR was recovered from a male donor with ankylosing spondylitis. Sequenced: synovial fluid, either unsorted or a sorted T cell fraction (not recorded which). The CDR3: CATSDLGQGAYEQFF. Read as DNA, the sequence is TGTGCCACCAGTGATTTGGGACAGGGGGCCTATGAGCAGTTCTTC.